The 8 T cell receptor beta chains listed next were all sequenced from one sample in a study of Tregs in tolerant kidney transplant recipients. Data came from immunoSEQ multiplex PCR; TCRdb stores just in-frame clones and leaves some out. The listing records approximately 31,000 clones. The source material was CD8+ T cells from blood, sampled before the transplant. The receptor set was obtained from a human donor who received a combined kidney and bone marrow transplant.

As regards this clone: The read ends 3 residues before the CDR3 terminus; that terminus is restored from the germline J gene. The V and J genes are TRBV7-7 and TRBJ2-2, with D possibly being TRBD2 (6 bases). The CDR3 is 17 amino acids. Germline values: CDR1 SSHAT, CDR2 FNYEAQ (reference sequence). Trimming shortened V by 2 bases and J by 3 bases, and 16 bases separated the two germline ends. CDR3 sequence reads: CASSLMFRGYDTGELFF. The sequenced part of the CDR3 DNA is TGTGCCAGCAGCTTAATGTTCCGGGGGTACGACACCGGGGAG.

As concerns this clone: The read ends 3 residues shy of where the CDR3 ends; the end is completed using the germline J gene. The V gene is TRBV19, the J gene TRBJ2-7, with a weak D call TRBD1 (5 bases). The CDR3 runs to 11 residues. Germline V gene lookup returns CDR1 LNHDA and CDR2 SQIVND (reference sequence). Trimming cost V 10 bases and J 2 bases, with 9 bases left between them. This CDR3 reads CATQGTYEQYF. CDR3 DNA, as far as it was read: TGTGCCACCCAGGGTACCTACGAG.

In regard to this clone: The read comes to an end 3 residues before the CDR3 does, leaving the germline J gene to fill in the end. The chain uses TRBV19 and TRBJ1-1; TRBD1 matches at 7 bases. CDR3 size: 15 residues. Trimming removed 6 bases from V and 1 base from J; junction bases left unmatched: 8. The germline gives CDR1 LNHDA, CDR2 SQIVND (reference sequence). The CDR3 region is CASSLTGLQNTEAFF. Partial CDR3 DNA: TGTGCCAGTAGCCTGACAGGGCTACAGAACACTGAA.

Of note for this clone: The read ends 3 residues early relative to the CDR3; the germline J gene fills the gap. This chain links TRBV5-4 with TRBJ2-7; D is ambiguous. V lost 4 bases and J lost 5, with 13 bases in between. The CDR3 has 13 amino acids. CDR1 is SGHNT, CDR2 YYREEE, per germline (reference sequence). Incomplete CDR3 DNA: TGTGCCAGCAGCCCACTCCCAGGAAACGAG. It translates to CASSPLPGNE. The entire CDR3 reads CASSPLPGNEQYF.

Comments on this clone: The read terminates 3 residues before the CDR3 end, so the remaining end is supplied by the germline J gene. The chain joins TRBV19 to TRBJ2-7; D is perhaps TRBD1 or TRBD2 (5 bases each). Germline V gene lookup returns CDR1 LNHDA and CDR2 SQIVND (reference sequence). Between the trimmed V and J ends, which lost 3 bases and 5 bases, there was a span of 14 bases. CDR3 length equals 14 residues. CDR3 DNA (partial): TGTGCCAGTAGTATTGCAGGGAGTAACGACGAG. Protein: CASSIAGSNDE. The CDR3 reads in full as CASSIAGSNDEQYF.

In the case of this clone: The CDR3 end is not reached by the read, which stops 3 residues before it; the germline J gene fills it in. This chain connects TRBV6-1 to TRBJ2-3; D gene uncertain. Trimming removed 1 base at V and 1 base at J, with 9 bases between. The CDR3 sequence is 15 residues long. Germline CDR1 and CDR2: MNHNS and SASEGT. CDR3 residues: CASSEGSTRTDTQYF. CDR3 bases read: TGTGCCAGCAGTGAAGGGTCTACCCGCACAGATACG.

In regard to this clone: The read gets to within 3 residues of the CDR3 end, and the germline J gene fills in the rest. J is TRBJ2-5 and V is TRBV2, with unresolved D. This CDR3 region has 15 residues. Germline assignment: CDR1 SNHLY and CDR2 FYNNEI. Trimming cost V 8 bases and J 1 base, with 17 bases left between them. CDR3: CASRGSSRGQETQYF. The covered CDR3 bases are TGTGCCAGCCGCGGATCTAGTCGAGGCCAAGAGACC.

In terms of frequency, this clone is medium-sized. Coverage ceases 3 residues before the CDR3 finishes, and the germline J gene fills in the end. The chain carries TRBV14 and TRBJ1-2; D might be TRBD1 (6 bases). V gave up 6 bases and J gave up 6 bases, with 20 bases separating them. Germline assignment: CDR1 SGHDN and CDR2 FVKESK. The CDR3 is made up of 15 amino acids. CDR3 bases read: TGTGCCAGCAGACGAACGGGGGGCGTCTGGAATGGC. This codes for CASRRTGGVWNG. The full CDR3 reads CASRRTGGVWNGYTF.